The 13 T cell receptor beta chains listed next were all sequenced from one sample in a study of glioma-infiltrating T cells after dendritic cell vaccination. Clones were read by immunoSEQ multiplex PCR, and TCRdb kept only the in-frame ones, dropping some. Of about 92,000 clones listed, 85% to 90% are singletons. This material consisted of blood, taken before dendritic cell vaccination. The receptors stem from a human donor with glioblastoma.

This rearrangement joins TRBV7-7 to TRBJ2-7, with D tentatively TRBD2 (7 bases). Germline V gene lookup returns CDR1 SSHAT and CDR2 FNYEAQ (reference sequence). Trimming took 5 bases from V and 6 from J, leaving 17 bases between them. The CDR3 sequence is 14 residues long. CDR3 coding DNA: TGTGCCAGCAGCCGAGGGGGGGCTGAGTTCGAGCAGTACTTC. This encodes CASSRGGAEFEQYF.

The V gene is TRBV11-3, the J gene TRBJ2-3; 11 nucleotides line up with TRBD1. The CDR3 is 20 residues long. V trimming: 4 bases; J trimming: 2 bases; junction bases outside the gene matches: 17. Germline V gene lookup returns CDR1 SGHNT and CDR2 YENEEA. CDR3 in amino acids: CASSSRWRTGGHHDTDTQYF. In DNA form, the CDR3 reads TGTGCCAGCAGCTCTAGGTGGAGGACAGGGGGCCATCACGACACAGATACGCAGTATTTT.

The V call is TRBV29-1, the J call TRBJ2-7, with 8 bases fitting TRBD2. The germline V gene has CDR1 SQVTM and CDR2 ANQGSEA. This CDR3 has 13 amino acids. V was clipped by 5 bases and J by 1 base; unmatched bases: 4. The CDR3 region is CSVTSGKSYEQYF. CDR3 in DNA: TGCAGCGTTACTAGCGGAAAATCCTACGAGCAGTACTTC.

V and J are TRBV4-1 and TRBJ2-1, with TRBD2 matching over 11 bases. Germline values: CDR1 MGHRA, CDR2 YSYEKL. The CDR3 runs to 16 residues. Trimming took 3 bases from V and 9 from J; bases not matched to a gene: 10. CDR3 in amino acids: CASSQTPSGTSGEQFF. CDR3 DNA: TGCGCCAGCAGCCAGACACCTTCCGGGACTAGCGGTGAGCAGTTCTTC.

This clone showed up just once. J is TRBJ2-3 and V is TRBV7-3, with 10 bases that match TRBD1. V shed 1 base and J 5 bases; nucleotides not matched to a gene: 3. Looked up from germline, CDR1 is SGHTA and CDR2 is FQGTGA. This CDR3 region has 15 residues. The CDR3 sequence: CASSLRGQGVDTQYF. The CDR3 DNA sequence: TGTGCCAGCAGCTTAAGAGGACAGGGGGTAGATACGCAGTATTTT.

The CDR3: CASSPRGLAGGHEQFF. In DNA form, the CDR3 reads TGTGCCAGCTCACCAAGGGGACTAGCGGGAGGGCATGAGCAGTTCTTC. This chain links TRBV18 with TRBJ2-1; TRBD2 aligns across 16 bases. Looked up from germline, CDR1 is KGHSH and CDR2 is LQKENI. This CDR3 spans 16 amino acids. After removal of 2 bases from V and 8 bases from J, the junction contained 3 bases not matched to a gene.

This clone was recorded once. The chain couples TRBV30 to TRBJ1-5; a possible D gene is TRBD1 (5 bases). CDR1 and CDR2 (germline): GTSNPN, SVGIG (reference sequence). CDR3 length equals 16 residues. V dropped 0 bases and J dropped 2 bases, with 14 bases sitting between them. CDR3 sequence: CAWSVFREGGNQPQHF. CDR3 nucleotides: TGTGCCTGGAGTGTTTTCAGGGAAGGGGGCAATCAGCCCCAGCATTTT.

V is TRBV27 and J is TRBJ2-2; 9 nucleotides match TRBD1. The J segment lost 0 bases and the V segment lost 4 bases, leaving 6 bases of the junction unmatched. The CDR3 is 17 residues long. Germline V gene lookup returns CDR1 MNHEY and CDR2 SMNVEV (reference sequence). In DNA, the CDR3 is TGTGCCAGCAGTTCGGGACAGGGATTTTCGAACACCGGGGAGCTGTTTTTT. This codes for CASSSGQGFSNTGELFF.

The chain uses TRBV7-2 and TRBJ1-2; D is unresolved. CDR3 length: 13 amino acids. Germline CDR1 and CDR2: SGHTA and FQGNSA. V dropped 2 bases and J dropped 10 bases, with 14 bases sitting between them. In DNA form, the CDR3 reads TGTGCCAGCAGCTTATTGATAGAGGTTGCCTACACCTTC. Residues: CASSLLIEVAYTF.

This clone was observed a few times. For the CDR3, the DNA is TGTGCCAGCAGCAAATCCCGGACAGGGTTGACTTTCTTT. It encodes CASSKSRTGLTFF. The V call is TRBV13, the J call TRBJ1-1; 8 bases are a match to TRBD1. V lost 5 bases and J lost 12; bases outside the gene matches: 11. The germline gives CDR1 PRHDT, CDR2 FYEKMQ (reference sequence). The CDR3 sequence is 13 residues long.

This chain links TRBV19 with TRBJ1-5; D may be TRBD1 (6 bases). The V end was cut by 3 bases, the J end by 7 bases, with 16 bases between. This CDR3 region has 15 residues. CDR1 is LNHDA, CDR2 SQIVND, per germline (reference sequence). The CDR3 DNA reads TGTGCCAGTAGTATTAACAGGGACGGCATGCAGCCCCAGCATTTT. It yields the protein CASSINRDGMQPQHF.

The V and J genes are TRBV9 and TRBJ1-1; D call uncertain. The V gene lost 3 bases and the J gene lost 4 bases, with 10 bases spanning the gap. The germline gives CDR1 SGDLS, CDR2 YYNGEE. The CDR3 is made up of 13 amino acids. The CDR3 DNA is TGTGCCAGCAGCGGGGGAGGGAGCACTGAAGCTTTCTTT. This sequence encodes CASSGGGSTEAFF.

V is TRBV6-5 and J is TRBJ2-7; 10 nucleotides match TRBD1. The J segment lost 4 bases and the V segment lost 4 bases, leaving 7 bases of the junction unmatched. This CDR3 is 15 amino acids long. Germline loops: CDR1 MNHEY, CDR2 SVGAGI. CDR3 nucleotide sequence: TGTGCCAGCAGTTCCTTGACAGGGGGCGGTTACGAGCAGTACTTC. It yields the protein CASSSLTGGGYEQYF.